This T cell receptor (beta chain) stems from a study of PD-1 blockade in classical Hodgkin lymphoma (dated by TCRdb to about 2020). Background on the whole study: Nivolumab dosing was 3 mg/kg intravenously every 2 weeks, continuing until either disease progression or unacceptable toxicity. The study used CyTOF and TCR beta sequencing to define a peripheral blood immune signature of response to PD-1 blockade in classical Hodgkin lymphoma. What the work shows at the level of the full study, not this receptor alone: Lower diversity was seen in patients whose nivolumab began less than 1 year after ASCT, and these patients were left out of later analyses so that immune reconstitution would not confound the results. Baseline TCR diversity was reported to be lower in newly diagnosed patients than in healthy donors and to be lower still in relapsed/refractory patients. Among trial patients, those achieving complete response had baseline diversity similar to that of newly diagnosed patients, while diversity was significantly lower in partial responders and progressors. The study was limited to a single clinical trial cohort, and causes of repertoire differences, possibly disease activity or prior therapy, remained undefined. A significant rise by C4D1 was seen in CD4+ but not CD8+ TCR diversity (p=0.0027 vs p=0.16), with the rise being most apparent in complete responders (p=0.02).

For CDR1 and CDR2, the germline V gene lists SGHTA and FQGNSA. Its CDR3 holds 18 amino acids, cysteine through phenylalanine. The CDR3 DNA has 54 bases and is translated from base 1. V drops 0 bases and J drops 0 bases, leaving 12 bases in between. This clone was detected many times. Its antigen specificity is not known. Qualities for individual bases were not recorded, and no much larger clone is one base off. Genomic DNA was isolated using the Qiagen DNeasy kit from unsorted PBMCs as well as from negatively selected CD4+ and CD8+ fractions. Using primers that anneal to V and J segments, immunoSEQ multiplex PCR amplified the TCR beta CDR3 regions. A synthetic immune receptor repertoire was used to minimize amplification bias, and any remaining bias was removed computationally after sequencing. As for the original processing: Repertoire diversity was quantified as the Shannon entropy index using custom Python scripts. The unsorted, CD4+ and CD8+ repertoires were each analyzed separately, with the exception of combined analyses, where CD4+ and CD8+ sequences were merged in silico. A clone was considered expanded if an increase in frequency of at least 2-fold after treatment relative to C1D1 was found, and a pseudocount of 0.5 was applied to clones undetected at baseline. Singleton clones were defined as clones with 0 or 1 copy at C1D1, and non-singleton clones were defined as clones with 2 or more copies. Clones expanded in unsorted samples were assigned a CD4+, CD8+ or unknown annotation through matching of protein sequences in sorted samples from the same patient. Wilcoxon tests were applied to paired samples to test diversity changes from C1D1 to C4D1. Not all clones reach the TCRdb copy of this immuneACCESS table, which keeps in-frame sequences only. Checked studies attribute under half of the gap to unresolved V genes and leave the rest unexplained. V and J calls plus clone size are reproduced from that table; the DNA served to infer D and trimming. The sample table shows 75,000 to 100,000 clones, and roughly 80% are seen once. 16% of the sample is taken by the ten largest.

What this sample's time point label stands for: cycle 2 day 1 (C2D1) of nivolumab. Every trial patient had relapsed after autologous stem cell transplantation, and cohorts A, B and C differed in prior brentuximab vedotin exposure. The trial cohort was composed of approximately 60 patients with relapsed/refractory classical Hodgkin lymphoma, for whom complete response, partial response or progressive disease was recorded as best overall response. Trial patients were treated with single-agent nivolumab in the multi-cohort phase II CheckMate 205 trial. An independent review committee assessed best overall response using the 2007 International Working Group response criteria. PBMCs from the trial were collected at three points: immediately before nivolumab initiation (C1D1), and during therapy at cycle 2 day 1 and cycle 4 day 1. Peripheral blood was collected in 8 mL Vacutainer Cell Preparation Tubes, from which PBMCs were isolated by centrifugation and then cryopreserved.

The receptor was derived from a human donor with classical Hodgkin lymphoma. The sequence joins TRBV7-2 to TRBJ2-6; TRBD1 is perhaps the D gene, given 5 matching bases. Here the sequenced sample was peripheral blood mononuclear cells (PBMCs), taken before the second cycle of nivolumab. CDR3 reads: CASSLAASGHSGANVLTF. At the DNA level, the sequence is TGTGCCAGCAGCTTAGCGGCATCAGGACACTCTGGGGCCAACGTCCTGACTTTC.